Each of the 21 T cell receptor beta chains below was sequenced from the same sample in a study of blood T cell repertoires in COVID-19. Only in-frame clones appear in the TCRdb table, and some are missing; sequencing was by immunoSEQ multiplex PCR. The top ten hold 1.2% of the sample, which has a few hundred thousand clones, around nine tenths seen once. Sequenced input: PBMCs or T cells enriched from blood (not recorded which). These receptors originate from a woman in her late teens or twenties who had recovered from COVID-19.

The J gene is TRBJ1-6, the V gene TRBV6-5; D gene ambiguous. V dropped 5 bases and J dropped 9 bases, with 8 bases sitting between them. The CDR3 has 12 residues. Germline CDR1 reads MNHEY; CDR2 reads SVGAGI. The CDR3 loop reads CASSPPSSPLHF. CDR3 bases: TGTGCCAGCAGTCCTCCGTCTTCACCCCTCCACTTT.

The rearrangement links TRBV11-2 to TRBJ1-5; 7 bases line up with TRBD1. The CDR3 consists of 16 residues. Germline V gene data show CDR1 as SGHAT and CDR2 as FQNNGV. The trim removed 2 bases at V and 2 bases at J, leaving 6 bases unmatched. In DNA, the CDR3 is TGTGCCAGCAGCTTATCCACAGGGGTTGGCAATCAGCCCCAGCATTTT. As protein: CASSLSTGVGNQPQHF. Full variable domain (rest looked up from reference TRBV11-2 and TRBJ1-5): EAGVAQSPRYKIIEKRQSVAFWCNPISGHATLYWYQQILGQGPKLLIQFQNNGVVDDSQLPKDRFSAERLKGVDSTLKIQPAKLEDSAVYLCASSLSTGVGNQPQHFGDGTRLSIL.

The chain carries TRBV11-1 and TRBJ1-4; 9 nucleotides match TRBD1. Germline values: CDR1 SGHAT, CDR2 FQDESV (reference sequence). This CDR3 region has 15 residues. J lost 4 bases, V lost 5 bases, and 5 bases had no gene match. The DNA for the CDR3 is TGTGCCAGCAGCCCTCGGACAGGGGATAATGAAAAACTGTTTTTT. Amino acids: CASSPRTGDNEKLFF.

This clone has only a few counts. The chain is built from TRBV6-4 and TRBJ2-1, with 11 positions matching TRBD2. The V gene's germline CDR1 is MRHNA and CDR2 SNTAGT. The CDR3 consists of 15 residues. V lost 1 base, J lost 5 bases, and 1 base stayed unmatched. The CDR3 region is CASSDLAGGNNEQFF. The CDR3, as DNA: TGTGCCAGCAGTGACTTAGCGGGGGGGAACAATGAGCAGTTCTTC.

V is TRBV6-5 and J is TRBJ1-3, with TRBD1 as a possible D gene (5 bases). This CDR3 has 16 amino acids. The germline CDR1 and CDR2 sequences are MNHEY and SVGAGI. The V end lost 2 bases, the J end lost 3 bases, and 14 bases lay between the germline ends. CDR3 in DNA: TGTGCCAGCAGTTACCGGGGGGGTGGACGTGGAAACACCATATATTTT. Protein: CASSYRGGGRGNTIYF.

The CDR3 is CASSRGQGLTEAFF. Here the CDR3 DNA reads TGTGCCAGCAGCCGAGGACAGGGGTTGACTGAAGCTTTCTTT. The chain uses TRBV7-9 and TRBJ1-1; TRBD1 aligns across 9 bases. The CDR3 extends over 14 amino acids. Per germline, CDR1 SEHNR and CDR2 FQNEAQ (reference sequence). V was clipped by 5 bases and J by 5 bases; unmatched bases: 6.

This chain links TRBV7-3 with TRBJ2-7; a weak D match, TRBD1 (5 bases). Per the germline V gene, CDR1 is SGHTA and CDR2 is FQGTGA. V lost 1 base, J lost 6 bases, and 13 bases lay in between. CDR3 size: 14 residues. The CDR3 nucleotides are TGTGCCAGCAGCTTAAGTGGTCAGGGAACCGAGCAGTACTTC. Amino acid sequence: CASSLSGQGTEQYF.

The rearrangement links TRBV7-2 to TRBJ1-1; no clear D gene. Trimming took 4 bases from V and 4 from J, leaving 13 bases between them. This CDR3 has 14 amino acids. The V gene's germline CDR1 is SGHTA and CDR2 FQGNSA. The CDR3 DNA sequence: TGTGCCAGCAGCTCGGCGATCACGGGCACTGAAGCTTTCTTT. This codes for CASSSAITGTEAFF.

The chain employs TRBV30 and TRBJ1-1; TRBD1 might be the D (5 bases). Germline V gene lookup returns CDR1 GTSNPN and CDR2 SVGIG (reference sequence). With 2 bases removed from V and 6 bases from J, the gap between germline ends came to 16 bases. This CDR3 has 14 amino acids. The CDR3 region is CAWSPTDSRSEAFF. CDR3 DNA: TGTGCCTGGAGTCCAACTGACAGTAGATCTGAAGCTTTCTTT.

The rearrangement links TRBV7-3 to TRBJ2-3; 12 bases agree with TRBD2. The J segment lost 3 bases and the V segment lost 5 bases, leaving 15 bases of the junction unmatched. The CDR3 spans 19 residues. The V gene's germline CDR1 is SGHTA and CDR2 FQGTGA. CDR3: CASSQQPAGLAGKTDTQYF. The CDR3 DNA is TGTGCCAGCAGCCAACAGCCCGCGGGACTAGCGGGTAAGACAGATACGCAGTATTTT.

The CDR3 region has the DNA TGTGCCAGCAGCGTGGGACTAGCGGGGGGGTCCTACAATGAGCAGTTCTTC. Translation gives CASSVGLAGGSYNEQFF. The chain employs TRBV9 and TRBJ2-1, with 16 bases aligning to TRBD2. The V gene end was trimmed by 2 bases and the J gene end by 1 base; junction bases not matched to a gene: 0. The CDR3 contains 17 residues. CDR1 SGDLS and CDR2 YYNGEE come from the germline V gene.

The CDR3 DNA sequence: TGTGCCAGCTCACCAGGCCCCAATCAGCCCCAGCATTTT. Translating it yields CASSPGPNQPQHF. The V gene is TRBV18, the J gene TRBJ1-5; D remains ambiguous. Germline V CDR1 and CDR2: KGHSH, LQKENI. The CDR3 contains 13 residues. Trimming left V 2 bases short and J 3 bases short, with 5 bases between.

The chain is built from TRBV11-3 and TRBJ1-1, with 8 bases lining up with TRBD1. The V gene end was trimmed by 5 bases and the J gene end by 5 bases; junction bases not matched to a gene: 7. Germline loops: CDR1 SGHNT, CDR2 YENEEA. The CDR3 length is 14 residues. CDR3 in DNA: TGTGCCAGCAGCCCCCAGGGGGCAGGGACTGAAGCTTTCTTT. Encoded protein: CASSPQGAGTEAFF.

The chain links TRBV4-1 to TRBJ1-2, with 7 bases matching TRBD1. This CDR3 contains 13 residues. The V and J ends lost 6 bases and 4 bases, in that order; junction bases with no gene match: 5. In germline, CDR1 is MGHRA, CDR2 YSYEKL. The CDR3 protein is CASRRTGAYGYTF. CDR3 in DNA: TGCGCCAGCAGGCGGACAGGTGCCTATGGCTACACCTTC.

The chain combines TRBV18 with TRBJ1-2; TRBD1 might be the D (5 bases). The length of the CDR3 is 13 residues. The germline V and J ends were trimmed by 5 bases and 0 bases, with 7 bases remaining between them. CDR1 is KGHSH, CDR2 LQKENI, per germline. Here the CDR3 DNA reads TGTGCCAGCTCAGCGGGGGCTAACTATGGCTACACCTTC. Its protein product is CASSAGANYGYTF.

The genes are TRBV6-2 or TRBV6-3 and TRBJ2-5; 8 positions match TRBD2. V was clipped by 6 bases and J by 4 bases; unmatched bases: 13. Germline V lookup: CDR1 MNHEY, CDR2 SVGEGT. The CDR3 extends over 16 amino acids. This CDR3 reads CASSRTRGGSGETQYF. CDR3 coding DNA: TGTGCCAGCAGCCGTACACGGGGGGGCTCGGGAGAGACCCAGTACTTC.

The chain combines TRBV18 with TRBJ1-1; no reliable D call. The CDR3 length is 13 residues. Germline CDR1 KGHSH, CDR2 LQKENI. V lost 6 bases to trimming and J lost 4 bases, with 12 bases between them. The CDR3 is CASSSSVGTEAFF. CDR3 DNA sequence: TGTGCCAGCTCGTCCTCGGTCGGCACTGAAGCTTTCTTT.

CDR3 sequence reads: CAISAATSGGINIQYF. CDR3 DNA sequence: TGTGCCATCAGTGCGGCGACTAGCGGGGGGATAAACATTCAGTACTTC. This rearrangement joins TRBV10-3 to TRBJ2-4; 13 positions agree with TRBD2. Per germline, CDR1 ENHRY and CDR2 SYGVKD. The CDR3 consists of 16 residues. V shed 4 bases, J shed 6 bases, and the junction held 6 bases outside the gene matches.

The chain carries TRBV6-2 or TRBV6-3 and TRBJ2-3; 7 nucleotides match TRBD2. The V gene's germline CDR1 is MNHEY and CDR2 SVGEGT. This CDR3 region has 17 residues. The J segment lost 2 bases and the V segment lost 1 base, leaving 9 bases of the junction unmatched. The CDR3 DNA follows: TGTGCCAGCAGTTACTTCGGGGGGACCTATACCACAGATACGCAGTATTTT. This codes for CASSYFGGTYTTDTQYF.

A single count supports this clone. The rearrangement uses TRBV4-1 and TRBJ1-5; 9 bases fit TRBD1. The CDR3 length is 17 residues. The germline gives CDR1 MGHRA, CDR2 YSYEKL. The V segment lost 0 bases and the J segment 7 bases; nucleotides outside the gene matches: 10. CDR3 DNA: TGCGCCAGCAGCCAAGAATCAGGTGGGACAGGGCGGCAGCCCCAGCATTTT. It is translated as CASSQESGGTGRQPQHF.

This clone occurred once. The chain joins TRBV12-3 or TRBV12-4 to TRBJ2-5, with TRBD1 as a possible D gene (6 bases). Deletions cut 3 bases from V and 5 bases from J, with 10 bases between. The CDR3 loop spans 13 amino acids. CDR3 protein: CASSFMGAETQYF. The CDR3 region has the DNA TGTGCCAGCAGTTTCATGGGGGCGGAGACCCAGTACTTC.